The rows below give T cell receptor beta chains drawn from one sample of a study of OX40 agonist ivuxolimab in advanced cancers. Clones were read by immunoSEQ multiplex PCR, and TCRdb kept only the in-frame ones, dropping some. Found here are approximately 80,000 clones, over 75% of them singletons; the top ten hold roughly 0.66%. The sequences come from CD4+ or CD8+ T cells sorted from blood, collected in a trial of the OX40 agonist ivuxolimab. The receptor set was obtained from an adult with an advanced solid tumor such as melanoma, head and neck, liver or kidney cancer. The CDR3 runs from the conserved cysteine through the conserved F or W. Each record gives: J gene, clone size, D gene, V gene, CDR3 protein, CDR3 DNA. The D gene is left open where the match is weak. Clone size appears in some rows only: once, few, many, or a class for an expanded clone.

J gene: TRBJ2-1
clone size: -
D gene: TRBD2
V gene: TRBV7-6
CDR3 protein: CASSRNSGGGYNEQFF
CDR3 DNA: TGTGCCAGCAGCCGTAATAGCGGGGGGGGGTACAATGAGCAGTTCTTC

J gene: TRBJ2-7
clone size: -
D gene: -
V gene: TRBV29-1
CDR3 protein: CSVAPGGAREQYF
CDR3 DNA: TGCAGCGTTGCCCCAGGGGGGGCGCGTGAGCAGTACTTC

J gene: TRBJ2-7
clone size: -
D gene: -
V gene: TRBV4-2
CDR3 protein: CASSPFYEQYF
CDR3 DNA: TGTGCCAGCAGCCCCTTCTACGAGCAGTACTTC

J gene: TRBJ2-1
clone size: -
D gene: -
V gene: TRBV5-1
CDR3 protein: CASRTWGVYNEQFF
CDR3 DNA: TGCGCCAGCAGGACATGGGGAGTTTACAATGAGCAGTTCTTC

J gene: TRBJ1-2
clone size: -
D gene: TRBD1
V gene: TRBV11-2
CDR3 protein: CASSLFRGTGGGYTF
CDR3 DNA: TGTGCCAGCAGCTTATTCCGCGGGACAGGGGGCGGCTACACCTTC

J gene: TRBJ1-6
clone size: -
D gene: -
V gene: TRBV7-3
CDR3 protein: CASSLTGVRDGQNSPLHF
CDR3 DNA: TGTGCCAGCAGCTTAACAGGTGTCAGGGACGGCCAGAATTCACCCCTCCACTTT

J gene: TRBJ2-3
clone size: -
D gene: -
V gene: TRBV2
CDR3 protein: CASSGQASTDTQYF
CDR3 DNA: TGTGCCAGCAGTGGACAGGCGAGCACAGATACGCAGTATTTT

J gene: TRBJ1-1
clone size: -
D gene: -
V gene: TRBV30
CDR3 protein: CAWSVPGMNTEAFF
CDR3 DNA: TGTGCCTGGAGTGTACCGGGTATGAACACTGAAGCTTTCTTT

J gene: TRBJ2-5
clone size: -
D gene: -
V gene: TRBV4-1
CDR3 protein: CASSHLTGTQYF
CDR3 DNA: TGCGCCAGCAGCCATTTGACTGGGACCCAGTACTTC

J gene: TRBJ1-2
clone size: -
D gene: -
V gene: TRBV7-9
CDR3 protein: CASSLEGGRTGYTF
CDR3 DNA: TGTGCCAGCAGCTTAGAAGGCGGACGAACGGGCTACACCTTC

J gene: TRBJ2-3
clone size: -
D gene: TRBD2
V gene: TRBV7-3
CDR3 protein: CASSQKASGGADTQYF
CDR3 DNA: TGTGCCAGCAGCCAAAAAGCTAGCGGGGGTGCAGATACGCAGTATTTT

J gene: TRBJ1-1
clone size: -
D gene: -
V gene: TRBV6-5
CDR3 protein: CASSYPHTEAFF
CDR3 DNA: TGTGCCAGCAGTTACCCTCACACTGAAGCTTTCTTT

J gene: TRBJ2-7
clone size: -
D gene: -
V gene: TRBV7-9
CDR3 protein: CASSPRIREGPEQYF
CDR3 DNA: TGTGCCAGCAGCCCCCGGATCAGGGAAGGGCCCGAGCAGTACTTC

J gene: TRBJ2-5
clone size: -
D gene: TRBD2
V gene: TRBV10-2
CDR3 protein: CASSYGGAPETQYF
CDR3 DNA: TGCGCCAGCAGTTACGGGGGGGCCCCAGAGACCCAGTACTTC

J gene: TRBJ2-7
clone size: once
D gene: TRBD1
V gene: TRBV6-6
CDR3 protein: CASSYDRGYEQYF
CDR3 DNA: TGTGCCAGCAGTTACGACAGGGGCTACGAGCAGTACTTC

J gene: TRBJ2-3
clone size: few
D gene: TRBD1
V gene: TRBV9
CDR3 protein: CASSVGTLQGDTQYF
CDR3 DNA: TGTGCCAGCAGCGTAGGGACGTTACAGGGGGATACGCAGTATTTT

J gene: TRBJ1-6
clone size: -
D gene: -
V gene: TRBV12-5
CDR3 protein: CASGLGGENSPLHF
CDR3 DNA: TGTGCTAGTGGTCTAGGTGGCGAGAATTCACCCCTCCACTTT

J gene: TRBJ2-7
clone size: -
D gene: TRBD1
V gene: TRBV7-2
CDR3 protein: CASSPGTGFFEQYF
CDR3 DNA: TGTGCCAGCAGCCCCGGGACAGGGTTTTTTGAGCAGTACTTC

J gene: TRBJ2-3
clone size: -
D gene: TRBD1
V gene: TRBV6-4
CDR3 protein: CASSSGQFTDTQYF
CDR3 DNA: TGTGCCAGCAGTTCGGGACAGTTCACAGATACGCAGTATTTT

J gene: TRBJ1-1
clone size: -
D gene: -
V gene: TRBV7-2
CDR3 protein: CASSLDIRGMNTEAFF
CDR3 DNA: TGTGCCAGCAGCTTAGACATTAGGGGGATGAACACTGAAGCTTTCTTT

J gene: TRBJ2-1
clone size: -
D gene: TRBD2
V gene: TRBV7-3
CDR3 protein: CASSLGLASYNEQFF
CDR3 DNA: TGTGCCAGCAGCTTGGGACTAGCCTCCTACAATGAGCAGTTCTTC

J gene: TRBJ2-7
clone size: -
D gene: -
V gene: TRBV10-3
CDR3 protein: CAISVQSSYEQYF
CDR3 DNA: TGTGCCATCAGTGTGCAGAGCTCCTACGAGCAGTACTTC

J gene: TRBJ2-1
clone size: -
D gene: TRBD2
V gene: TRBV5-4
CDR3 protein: CASSSGLAGLYNEQFF
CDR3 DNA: TGTGCCAGCAGCAGCGGACTAGCGGGTTTATACAATGAGCAGTTCTTC

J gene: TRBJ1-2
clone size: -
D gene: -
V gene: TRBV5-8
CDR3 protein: CASSLGWNYGYTF
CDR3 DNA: TGTGCCAGCAGCTTGGGGTGGAACTATGGCTACACCTTC

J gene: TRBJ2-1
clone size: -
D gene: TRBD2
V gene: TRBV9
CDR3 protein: CASSAAWTSGDEQFF
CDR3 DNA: TGTGCCAGCAGTGCGGCGTGGACTAGCGGGGATGAGCAGTTCTTC

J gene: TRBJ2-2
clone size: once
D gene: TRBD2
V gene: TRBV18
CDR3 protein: CASSPPSREGTGELFF
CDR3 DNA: TGTGCCAGCTCACCCCCATCGAGGGAGGGGACCGGGGAGCTGTTTTTT

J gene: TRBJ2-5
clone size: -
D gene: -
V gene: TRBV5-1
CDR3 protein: CASSLGVGNTQETQYF
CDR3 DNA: TGCGCCAGCAGCTTGGGGGTGGGGAACACTCAAGAGACCCAGTACTTC

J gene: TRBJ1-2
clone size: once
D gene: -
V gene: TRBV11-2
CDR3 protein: CASSLAAGEAYGYTF
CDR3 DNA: TGTGCCAGCAGCTTAGCGGCAGGGGAGGCCTATGGCTACACCTTC

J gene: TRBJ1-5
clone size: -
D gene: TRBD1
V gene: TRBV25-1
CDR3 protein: CASGQGADQPQHF
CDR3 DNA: TGTGCCAGCGGACAGGGGGCCGATCAGCCCCAGCATTTT

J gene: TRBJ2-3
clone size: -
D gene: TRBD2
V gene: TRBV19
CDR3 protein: CASSIASGSDTQYF
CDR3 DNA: TGTGCCAGTAGTATAGCTAGCGGGTCAGATACGCAGTATTTT

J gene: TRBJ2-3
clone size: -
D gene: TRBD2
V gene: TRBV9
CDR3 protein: CASGLAGRGADTQYF
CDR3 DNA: TGTGCCAGTGGACTAGCGGGTCGGGGCGCAGATACGCAGTATTTT

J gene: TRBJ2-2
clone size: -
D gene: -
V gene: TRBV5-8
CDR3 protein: CASSLTGHTGELFF
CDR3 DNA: TGTGCCAGCAGCTTGACAGGACACACCGGGGAGCTGTTTTTT

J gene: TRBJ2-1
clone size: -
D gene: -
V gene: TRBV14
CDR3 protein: CASKGLVANEQFF
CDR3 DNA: TGTGCCAGCAAGGGCTTAGTGGCCAATGAGCAGTTCTTC

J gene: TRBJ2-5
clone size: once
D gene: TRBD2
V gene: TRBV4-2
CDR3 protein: CASSQDPTSGEETQYF
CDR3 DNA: TGTGCCAGCAGCCAAGATCCGACTAGCGGGGAAGAGACCCAGTACTTC

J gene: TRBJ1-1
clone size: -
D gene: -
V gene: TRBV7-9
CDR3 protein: CASSHGYRDTEAFF
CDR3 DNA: TGTGCCAGCAGCCACGGGTACAGGGACACTGAAGCTTTCTTT

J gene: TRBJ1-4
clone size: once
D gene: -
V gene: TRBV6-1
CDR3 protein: CASRGGRGFNEKLFF
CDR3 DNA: TGTGCCAGCAGGGGGGGGCGGGGCTTTAATGAAAAACTGTTTTTT

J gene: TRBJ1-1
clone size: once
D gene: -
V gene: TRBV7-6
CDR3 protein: CASSKQQNTEAFF
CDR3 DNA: TGTGCCAGCAGCAAACAGCAGAACACTGAAGCTTTCTTT

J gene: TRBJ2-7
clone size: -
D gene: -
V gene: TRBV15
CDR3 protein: CATSRDYSYEQYF
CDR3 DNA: TGTGCCACCAGCAGAGATTACTCCTACGAGCAGTACTTC

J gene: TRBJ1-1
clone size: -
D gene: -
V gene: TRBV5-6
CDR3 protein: CASSSPPGAGWPPNTEAFF
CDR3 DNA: TGTGCCAGCAGCTCCCCTCCGGGCGCAGGGTGGCCCCCGAACACTGAAGCTTTCTTT

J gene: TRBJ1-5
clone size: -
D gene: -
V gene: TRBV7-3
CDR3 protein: CASSLKGDQPQHF
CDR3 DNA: TGTGCCAGCAGCTTAAAGGGAGATCAGCCCCAGCATTTT

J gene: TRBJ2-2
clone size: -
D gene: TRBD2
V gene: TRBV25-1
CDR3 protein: CASSEYGIAGRGELFF
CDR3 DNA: TGTGCCAGCAGTGAATACGGGATAGCGGGGCGCGGGGAGCTGTTTTTT

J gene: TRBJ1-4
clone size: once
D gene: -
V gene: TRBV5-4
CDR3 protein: CASSSTAVNEKLFF
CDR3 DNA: TGTGCCAGCAGCTCGACAGCAGTTAATGAAAAACTGTTTTTT

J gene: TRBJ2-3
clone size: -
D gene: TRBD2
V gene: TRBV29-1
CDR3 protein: CSAYGGADTQYF
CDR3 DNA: TGCAGCGCCTACGGGGGGGCCGATACGCAGTATTTT

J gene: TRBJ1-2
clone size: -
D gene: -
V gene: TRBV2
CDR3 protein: CASTERGDLSKNGYTF
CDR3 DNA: TGTGCCAGCACCGAAAGAGGGGACTTATCTAAAAATGGCTACACCTTC

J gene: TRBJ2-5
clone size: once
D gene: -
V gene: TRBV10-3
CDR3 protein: CAISPGTETQYF
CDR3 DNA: TGTGCCATCAGTCCCGGGACGGAGACCCAGTACTTC

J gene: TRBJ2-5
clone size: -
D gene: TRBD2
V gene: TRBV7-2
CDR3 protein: CASSPRTSRETQYF
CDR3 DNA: TGTGCCAGCAGCCCAAGGACTAGCAGGGAGACCCAGTACTTC

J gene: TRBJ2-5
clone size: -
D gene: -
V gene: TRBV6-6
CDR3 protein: CASRLTLSGTRETQYF
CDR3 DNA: TGTGCCAGCAGGTTAACATTGTCAGGAACTAGAGAGACCCAGTACTTC

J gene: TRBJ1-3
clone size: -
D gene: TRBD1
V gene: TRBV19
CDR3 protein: CASCNRDRGYGNTIYF
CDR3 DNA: TGTGCCAGCTGCAACCGGGACAGGGGGTATGGAAACACCATATATTTT

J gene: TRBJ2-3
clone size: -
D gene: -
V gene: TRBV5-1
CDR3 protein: CASSDGTRTDTQYF
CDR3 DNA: TGCGCCAGCAGTGACGGGACCCGCACAGATACGCAGTATTTT

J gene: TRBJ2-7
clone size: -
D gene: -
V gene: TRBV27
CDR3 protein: CASSLWGGGGQGYEQYF
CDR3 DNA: TGTGCCAGCAGTTTATGGGGGGGAGGGGGACAAGGCTACGAGCAGTACTTC

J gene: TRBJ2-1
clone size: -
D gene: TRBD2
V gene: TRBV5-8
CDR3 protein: CASSLAVRGGNEQFF
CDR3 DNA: TGTGCCAGCAGCTTGGCCGTACGGGGGGGGAATGAGCAGTTCTTC

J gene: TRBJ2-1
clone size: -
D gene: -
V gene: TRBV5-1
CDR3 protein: CASSSGAGALDEQFF
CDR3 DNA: TGCGCCAGCAGCTCCGGGGCAGGGGCCCTCGATGAGCAGTTCTTC

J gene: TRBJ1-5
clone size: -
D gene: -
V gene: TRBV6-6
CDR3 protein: CASSFVGGQSNQPQHF
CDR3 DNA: TGTGCCAGCAGTTTCGTGGGAGGACAGAGCAATCAGCCCCAGCATTTT

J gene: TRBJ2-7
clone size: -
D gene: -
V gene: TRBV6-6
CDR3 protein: CASSYDGGHPYEQYF
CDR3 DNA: TGTGCCAGCAGTTACGATGGGGGGCATCCCTACGAGCAGTACTTC

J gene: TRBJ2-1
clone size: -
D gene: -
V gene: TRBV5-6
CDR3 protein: CASSLFRGHEQFF
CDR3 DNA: TGTGCCAGCAGCTTGTTTAGGGGTCATGAGCAGTTCTTC

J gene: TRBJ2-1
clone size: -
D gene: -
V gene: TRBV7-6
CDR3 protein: CASSQQVSNEQFF
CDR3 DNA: TGTGCCAGCAGCCAACAGGTTTCCAATGAGCAGTTCTTC

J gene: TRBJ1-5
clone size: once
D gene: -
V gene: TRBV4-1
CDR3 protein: CASSLRDKGNQPQHF
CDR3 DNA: TGCGCCAGCAGCCTCCGGGACAAAGGCAATCAGCCCCAGCATTTT

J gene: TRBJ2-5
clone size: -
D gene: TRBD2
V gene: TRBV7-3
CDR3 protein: CASSATSGRQETQYF
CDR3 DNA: TGTGCCAGCAGCGCGACTAGCGGGCGACAAGAGACCCAGTACTTC

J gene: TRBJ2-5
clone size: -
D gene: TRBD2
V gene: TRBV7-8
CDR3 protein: CASSLRRGGRETQYF
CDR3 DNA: TGTGCCAGCAGCTTGAGGCGGGGGGGCCGGGAGACCCAGTACTTC